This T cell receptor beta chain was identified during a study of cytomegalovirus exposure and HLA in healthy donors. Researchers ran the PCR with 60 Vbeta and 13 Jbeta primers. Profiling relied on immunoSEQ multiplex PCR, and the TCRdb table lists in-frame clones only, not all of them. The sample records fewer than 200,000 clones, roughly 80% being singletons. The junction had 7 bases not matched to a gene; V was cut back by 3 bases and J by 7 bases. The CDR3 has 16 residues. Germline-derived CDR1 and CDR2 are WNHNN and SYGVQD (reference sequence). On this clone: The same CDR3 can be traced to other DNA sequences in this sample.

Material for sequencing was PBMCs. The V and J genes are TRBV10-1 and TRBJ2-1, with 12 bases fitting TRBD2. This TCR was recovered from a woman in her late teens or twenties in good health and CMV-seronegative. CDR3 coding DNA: TGCGCCAGCAGTGACCCCGGACTAGCGGGACGTAATGAGCAGTTCTTC. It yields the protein CASSDPGLAGRNEQFF.